This T cell receptor (beta chain) appears in the sequencing data of a study of T-cell reconstitution after alpha-beta-depleted transplantation in children. This clonotype was detected only a few times. The germline CDR1 and CDR2 sequences are SGHRS and YFSETQ. With V trimmed by 0 bases and J by 5 bases, 3 bases remained unmatched. CDR3 length: 15 amino acids. Construction of the TCRbeta library involved unique molecular identifiers. TCRdb fed the PCR reads into MiXCR, producing one record per CDR3 protein. Found here are over 550,000 distinct CDR3 sequences, 8% to 11% of them singletons; the top ten hold less than 4.5%.

The input for sequencing was PBMCs from the stem cell graft donor, taken from the stem cell graft. This sequence was found in a human donor who donated a stem cell graft to a child with acute myeloid leukemia. The V and J genes are TRBV5-1 and TRBJ2-1, with 9 bases aligning to TRBD1. The CDR3, as DNA: TGCGCCAGCAGCTTGGGGGGGACAGGGAACAATGAGCAGTTCTTC. This translates into CASSLGGTGNNEQFF.